Detailed here is one T cell receptor (beta chain). Its cognate antigen is unknown. This entry is derived from a study of T cell responses to AZD1222 COVID-19 vaccine. Notes on the study in general: Spike-spanning, vaccine-associated CD4 TCRs were dominant at 160-218 and 743-854. Elevations in Spike-specific TCR breadth and depth followed administration of two AZD1222 doses. Among spike-specific TCRs, nearly half reportedly target unmutated variant regions.

Clones were read by immunoSEQ multiplex PCR, and TCRdb kept only the in-frame ones, dropping some. The data contain 100,000 to 120,000 clones, about 88% of them seen just once; the ten biggest clones take up around 45%. This CDR3 is 13 amino acids long. Germline V gives CDR1 DFQATT, CDR2 SNEGSKA (reference sequence). V was shortened by 3 bases and J by 1 base, with 9 bases between the two germline ends. Sample: peripheral blood, taken 28 days after the second AZD1222 dose. V usage is TRBV20-1 and J usage is TRBJ1-1, with D perhaps matching TRBD1 (5 bases). This sequence was found in an adult who received the AZD1222 COVID-19 vaccine. The CDR3 DNA is TGCAGTGCTAGTCTCGGGACGAACACTGAAGCTTTCTTT. Its protein is CSASLGTNTEAFF.